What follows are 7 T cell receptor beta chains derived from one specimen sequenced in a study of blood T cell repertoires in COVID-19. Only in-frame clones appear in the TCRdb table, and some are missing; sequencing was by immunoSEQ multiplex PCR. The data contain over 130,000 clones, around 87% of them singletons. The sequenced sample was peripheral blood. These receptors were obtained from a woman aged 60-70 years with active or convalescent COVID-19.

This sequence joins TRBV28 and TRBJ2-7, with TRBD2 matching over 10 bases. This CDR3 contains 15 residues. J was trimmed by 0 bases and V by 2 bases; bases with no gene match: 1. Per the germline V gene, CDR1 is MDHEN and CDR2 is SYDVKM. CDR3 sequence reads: CASSLTSGDSYEQYF. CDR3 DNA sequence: TGTGCCAGCAGTTTAACTAGCGGGGACTCCTACGAGCAGTACTTC.

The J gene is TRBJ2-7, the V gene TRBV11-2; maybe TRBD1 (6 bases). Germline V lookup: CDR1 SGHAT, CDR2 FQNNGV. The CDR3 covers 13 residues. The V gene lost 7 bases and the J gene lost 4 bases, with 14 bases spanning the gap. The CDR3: CASTTQGGYEQYF. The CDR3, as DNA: TGTGCCAGCACCACCCAAGGGGGTTACGAGCAGTACTTC.

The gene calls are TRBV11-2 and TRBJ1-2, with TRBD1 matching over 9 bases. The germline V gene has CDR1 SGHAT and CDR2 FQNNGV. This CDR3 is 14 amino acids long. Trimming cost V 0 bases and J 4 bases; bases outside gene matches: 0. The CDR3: CASSLEQGAYGYTF. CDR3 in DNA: TGTGCCAGCAGCTTAGAACAGGGGGCCTATGGCTACACCTTC.

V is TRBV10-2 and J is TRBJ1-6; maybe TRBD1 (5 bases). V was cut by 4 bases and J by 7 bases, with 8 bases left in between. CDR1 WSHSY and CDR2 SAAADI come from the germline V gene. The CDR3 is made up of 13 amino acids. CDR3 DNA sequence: TGCGCCAGCAGTGGACAGAAAAATTCACCCCTCCACTTT. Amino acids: CASSGQKNSPLHF.

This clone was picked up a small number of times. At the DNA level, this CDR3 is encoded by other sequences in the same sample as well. In DNA form, the CDR3 reads TGCAGTGCAGCGGGGTTCTATGGCTACACCTTC. Its protein is CSAAGFYGYTF. The chain joins TRBV20-1 to TRBJ1-2; D is unresolved. This CDR3 is 11 amino acids long. Germline V CDR1 and CDR2: DFQATT, SNEGSKA (reference sequence). Trimming removed 6 bases at V and 4 bases at J, with 9 bases between.

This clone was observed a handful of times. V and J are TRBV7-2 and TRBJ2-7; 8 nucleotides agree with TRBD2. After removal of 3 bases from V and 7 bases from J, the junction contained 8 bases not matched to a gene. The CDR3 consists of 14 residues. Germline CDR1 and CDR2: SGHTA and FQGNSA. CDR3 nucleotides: TGTGCCAGCAGCTTTAGCGGGGCTCTCGGTGAGCAGTACTTC. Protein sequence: CASSFSGALGEQYF.

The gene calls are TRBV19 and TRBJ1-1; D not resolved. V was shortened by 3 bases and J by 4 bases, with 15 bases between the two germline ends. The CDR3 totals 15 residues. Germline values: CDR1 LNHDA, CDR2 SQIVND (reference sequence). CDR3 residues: CASSIPFYGGTEAFF. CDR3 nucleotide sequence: TGTGCCAGTAGTATCCCGTTCTATGGTGGCACTGAAGCTTTCTTT.